One sample yielded the 6 T cell receptor beta chains listed below, sequenced in a study of T cell changes during pregnancy in multiple sclerosis. Libraries were prepared by immunoSEQ multiplex PCR; TCRdb keeps only in-frame clonotypes and omits some of them. The sample consists of more than 15,000 clones, 70% to 90% of them appearing once. Sequencing used CD4+ T cells from peripheral blood mononuclear cells, obtained in the first trimester of pregnancy. The receptor source for this set is a female donor in good health, enrolled as a control in a pregnancy study.

This clone was recorded once. This chain joins TRBV10-3 and TRBJ2-1, with TRBD2 matching 7 bases. The CDR3 has 16 amino acids. V was clipped by 7 bases and J by 0 bases; unmatched bases: 9. Germline lookup yields CDR1 ENHRY and CDR2 SYGVKD. The CDR3 protein is CAITTSAGSSYNEQFF. The CDR3 region has the DNA TGTGCCATCACGACGTCAGCGGGAAGCTCCTACAATGAGCAGTTCTTC.

This rearrangement joins TRBV5-6 to TRBJ1-3; TRBD1 matches 7 bases. The CDR3 is 14 residues long. After removal of 0 bases from V and 3 bases from J, the junction contained 0 bases not matched to a gene. Germline lookup yields CDR1 SGHDT and CDR2 YYEEEE. In DNA form, the CDR3 reads TGTGCCAGCAGCTTGGGGGACAGTGGAAACACCATATATTTT. This codes for CASSLGDSGNTIYF.

V is TRBV4-2 and J is TRBJ2-3; 8 bases line up with TRBD2. V was clipped by 0 bases and J by 0 bases; unmatched bases: 8. CDR3 size: 18 residues. Germline CDR1 and CDR2: LGHNA and YNFKEQ. The CDR3 nucleotides are TGTGCCAGCAGCCAAGACCGAGCTAGCGGGCGTAGCACAGATACGCAGTATTTT. This translates into CASSQDRASGRSTDTQYF.

This clone has just one count. The chain recombines TRBV4-2 with TRBJ2-1; 7 positions agree with TRBD2. J gave up 8 bases and V 0 bases, and 7 bases lay outside the gene matches. Germline values: CDR1 LGHNA, CDR2 YNFKEQ. This CDR3 comprises 15 residues. CDR3 sequence reads: CASSQDWREWHEQFF. The CDR3 coding sequence is TGTGCCAGCAGCCAAGATTGGCGGGAGTGGCATGAGCAGTTCTTC.

V gene TRBV5-4 combines with J gene TRBJ2-7, with a possible D match to TRBD1 (7 bases). Germline V lookup: CDR1 SGHNT, CDR2 YYREEE (reference sequence). Trimming cost V 4 bases and J 4 bases, with 12 bases left between them. This CDR3 contains 13 residues. CDR3 region: CASSPGDSYEQYF. The CDR3 coding sequence is TGTGCCAGCAGCCCGGGGGACAGTTACGAGCAGTACTTC.

This chain links TRBV18 with TRBJ1-1; no firm D call. This CDR3 spans 14 amino acids. Per the germline V gene, CDR1 is KGHSH and CDR2 is LQKENI. V lost 0 bases and J lost 11, with 16 bases in between. The CDR3 nucleotides are TGTGCCAGCTCACCACCGATTTCGGCCTCCGGGGCTTTCTTT. This sequence encodes CASSPPISASGAFF.